Listed below are T cell receptor beta chains from one sample, sequenced in a study of cytomegalovirus exposure and HLA in healthy donors. Generated by immunoSEQ multiplex PCR, the TCRdb table keeps only in-frame clones and is missing some. The sample lists about 240,000 clones, about 81% occurring once. The sequenced material came from PBMCs. The receptors shown here come from a woman aged 60-75 years in good health and CMV-seropositive. The CDR3 runs from the conserved cysteine through the conserved F or W. The D gene is left open where the match is weak. Rows give clone size only sometimes, using once, few, many, or a class for an expanded clone.

V,size,J,D,DNA,CDR3
TRBV7-9,NA,TRBJ1-4,NA,TGTGCCAGCAGCTTAGTGGGGTCCCAACGGGGACTGTTTTTT,CASSLVGSQRGLFF
TRBV6-1,NA,TRBJ2-1,TRBD2,TGTGCCAGTAGGACTAGCGGGGCTTACAATGAGCAGTTCTTC,CASRTSGAYNEQFF
TRBV10-2,NA,TRBJ1-5,NA,TGCGCCAGCAGTGAAGGAGGGAGCCTCAATCAGCCCCAGCATTTT,CASSEGGSLNQPQHF
TRBV12-5,NA,TRBJ2-7,NA,TGTGCTAGTGGTTTGTGGCTGATTAGGCAGGGTAGCCACGAGCAGTACTTC,CASGLWLIRQGSHEQYF
TRBV6-5,NA,TRBJ2-3,TRBD1,TGTGCCAGCAGTTACTGGACAGGGGAGGTCGATACGCAGTATTTT,CASSYWTGEVDTQYF
TRBV30,NA,TRBJ2-7,TRBD1,TGTGCCTGGGACAGGGGGTTAAGGTACGAGCAGTACTTC,CAWDRGLRYEQYF
TRBV29-1,NA,TRBJ2-1,TRBD2,TGCAGCGTTGAAGATCTGAGCGGGGGGTACAATGAGCAGTTCTTC,CSVEDLSGGYNEQFF
TRBV6-1,NA,TRBJ1-1,NA,TGTGCCAGCAGTGAATTAGTGAACACTGAAGCTTTCTTT,CASSELVNTEAFF
TRBV5-1,few,TRBJ2-7,NA,TGCGCCAGCAGCTCGGACATTGCCTACGAGCAGTACTTC,CASSSDIAYEQYF
TRBV7-9,NA,TRBJ2-7,TRBD2,TGTGCCAGCAGCTTGGGACTAGCGGAAATCGGAGGCTCCTACGAGCAGTACTTC,CASSLGLAEIGGSYEQYF
TRBV19,NA,TRBJ2-7,TRBD2,TGTGCCAGTAGTCCACCATACCGGGAGGGCCGTCTCAACGAGCAGTACTTC,CASSPPYREGRLNEQYF
TRBV6-1,NA,TRBJ1-5,TRBD1,TGTGCCAGCAGTGGCCCGGGACAGGGGAATCAGCCCCAGCATTTT,CASSGPGQGNQPQHF
TRBV7-9,NA,TRBJ2-5,NA,TGTGCCAGCAGCTCGAGGCGTGTCGGCCAAGAGACCCAGTACTTC,CASSSRRVGQETQYF
TRBV15,NA,TRBJ2-7,TRBD1,TGTGCCACCAGCGGAGTACGGACAGGGGGCTTTAACGAGCAGTACTTC,CATSGVRTGGFNEQYF
TRBV28,NA,TRBJ2-1,TRBD2,TGTGCCAGCAGTTCCTCCGGGAGGGATTTCTACAATGAGCAGTTCTTC,CASSSSGRDFYNEQFF
TRBV18,NA,TRBJ2-2,TRBD1,TGTGCCAGCTCACCACCGACAGGGGAGAACACCGGGGAGCTGTTTTTT,CASSPPTGENTGELFF
TRBV29-1,NA,TRBJ2-3,NA,TGCAGCGTACGCGGGAGCACAGATACGCAGTATTTT,CSVRGSTDTQYF
TRBV2,NA,TRBJ1-5,NA,TGTGCCAGCACGAGGGAAGTGGGCAATCAGCCCCAGCATTTT,CASTREVGNQPQHF
TRBV5-1,NA,TRBJ2-7,TRBD2,TGCGCCAGCAGCTTGGTTAGCGGGAGAGGGTACGAGCAGTACTTC,CASSLVSGRGYEQYF
TRBV28,NA,TRBJ1-1,NA,TGTGCCAGCAGTTTATACCGGTTTGAAGCTTTCTTT,CASSLYRFEAFF